A selection of T cell receptor beta chains follows, all from one sample in a study of T cell responses to AZD1222 COVID-19 vaccine. Only in-frame clones appear in the TCRdb table, and some are missing; sequencing was by immunoSEQ multiplex PCR. The sample lists about 210,000 clones; 94% were seen once. The material was peripheral blood, obtained 28 days after the second dose of the MenACWY control vaccine. Source of these receptors: an adult who received the MenACWY meningococcal vaccine as a control. Each CDR3 is given with its conserved first and last residue. D genes are given only for firm matches. Clone sizes are given selectively: once, few, many, or a class where the clone is expanded.

d_call: NA; v_call: TRBV7-8; clone_size: NA; j_call: TRBJ2-7; cdr3_nt: TGTGCCAGCAGTCATCGGACGGCCCTCCGTCAAACCTACGAGCAGTACTTC; cdr3_aa: CASSHRTALRQTYEQYF
d_call: NA; v_call: TRBV7-9; clone_size: NA; j_call: TRBJ2-3; cdr3_nt: TGTGCCAGCGTCCTCAGGGCCAACACAGATACGCAGTATTTT; cdr3_aa: CASVLRANTDTQYF
d_call: TRBD1; v_call: TRBV7-9; clone_size: NA; j_call: TRBJ2-5; cdr3_nt: TGTGCCAGCAGTCGTACAGGGGGCGAAGAGACCCAGTACTTC; cdr3_aa: CASSRTGGEETQYF
d_call: NA; v_call: TRBV7-9; clone_size: NA; j_call: TRBJ1-6; cdr3_nt: TGTGCCAGCAGCTCAGGGGAGTCACCCCTCCACTTT; cdr3_aa: CASSSGESPLHF
d_call: NA; v_call: TRBV5-4; clone_size: NA; j_call: TRBJ2-1; cdr3_nt: TGTGCCAGCAGCTCAGTGAGTGAGCAGTTCTTC; cdr3_aa: CASSSVSEQFF
d_call: TRBD1; v_call: TRBV28; clone_size: NA; j_call: TRBJ1-1; cdr3_nt: TGTGCCAGCAGTCTAGACCGGGACAGCCCTTACACTGAAGCTTTCTTT; cdr3_aa: CASSLDRDSPYTEAFF
d_call: NA; v_call: TRBV12-3/TRBV12-4; clone_size: NA; j_call: TRBJ1-1; cdr3_nt: TGTGCCAGCAGTACCCAAACGAACGCTGAAGCTTTCTTT; cdr3_aa: CASSTQTNAEAFF
d_call: NA; v_call: TRBV7-8; clone_size: NA; j_call: TRBJ2-5; cdr3_nt: TGTGCCAGCAGCTTAGTTCCGGGGATGGAGACCCAGTACTTC; cdr3_aa: CASSLVPGMETQYF
d_call: TRBD2; v_call: TRBV4-2; clone_size: NA; j_call: TRBJ2-5; cdr3_nt: TGTGCCAGCAATTCTCAGCGGGGGGGCATATTGGAGACCCAGTACTTC; cdr3_aa: CASNSQRGGILETQYF
d_call: NA; v_call: TRBV13; clone_size: NA; j_call: TRBJ1-2; cdr3_nt: TGTGCCAGCAGCTGGGGACACCAAGCTAACTATGGCTACACCTTC; cdr3_aa: CASSWGHQANYGYTF
d_call: TRBD2; v_call: TRBV9; clone_size: NA; j_call: TRBJ2-3; cdr3_nt: TGTGCCAGCAGCCTAAGCGGGGGCACAGATACGCAGTATTTT; cdr3_aa: CASSLSGGTDTQYF
d_call: NA; v_call: TRBV4-1; clone_size: NA; j_call: TRBJ1-3; cdr3_nt: TGCGCCAGCAGCCTAGGTTGGGGTAATCGAAACACCATATATTTT; cdr3_aa: CASSLGWGNRNTIYF
d_call: NA; v_call: TRBV6-1; clone_size: NA; j_call: TRBJ2-6; cdr3_nt: TGTGCCAGCAGTGGAATAAGGGACACAAACTCTGGGGCCAACGTCCTGACTTTC; cdr3_aa: CASSGIRDTNSGANVLTF
d_call: NA; v_call: TRBV7-2; clone_size: once; j_call: TRBJ1-2; cdr3_nt: TGTGCCAGCAGCTTAGAGACCTTAATAACAGCTAACTATGGCTACACCTTC; cdr3_aa: CASSLETLITANYGYTF
d_call: TRBD1; v_call: TRBV7-3; clone_size: NA; j_call: TRBJ2-1; cdr3_nt: TGTGCCAGCAGCTTAAGTTTCGGCAGGGGGCAAGATGAGCAGTTCTTC; cdr3_aa: CASSLSFGRGQDEQFF
d_call: NA; v_call: TRBV15; clone_size: NA; j_call: TRBJ2-1; cdr3_nt: TGTGCCACCAGCAGAGCTCAACCAACTAGAGATGAGCAGTTCTTC; cdr3_aa: CATSRAQPTRDEQFF
d_call: NA; v_call: TRBV7-9; clone_size: NA; j_call: TRBJ1-5; cdr3_nt: TGTGCCAGCAGCCCTGGGGGGGCCGGGAGCAATCAGCCCCAGCATTTT; cdr3_aa: CASSPGGAGSNQPQHF
d_call: NA; v_call: TRBV30; clone_size: NA; j_call: TRBJ1-1; cdr3_nt: TGTGCCTGGTCCCGAACAGGCGGGTCTGAAGCTTTCTTT; cdr3_aa: CAWSRTGGSEAFF
d_call: NA; v_call: TRBV5-1; clone_size: NA; j_call: TRBJ2-7; cdr3_nt: TGCGCCAGCAGCTTGGGCACGCCGAGCTACGAGCAGTACTTC; cdr3_aa: CASSLGTPSYEQYF
d_call: NA; v_call: TRBV6-2/TRBV6-3; clone_size: NA; j_call: TRBJ2-5; cdr3_nt: TGTGCCAGCAGTTACGGAGGGGGGGCCAGGGAGACCCAGTACTTC; cdr3_aa: CASSYGGGARETQYF
d_call: NA; v_call: TRBV9; clone_size: NA; j_call: TRBJ2-1; cdr3_nt: TGTGCCAGCAGCGCGGCGCCCTACAATGAGCAGTTCTTC; cdr3_aa: CASSAAPYNEQFF
d_call: NA; v_call: TRBV19; clone_size: NA; j_call: TRBJ2-6; cdr3_nt: TGTGCCAGTAGTGCGGGCTCCAATTCGCCCGGGGCCAACGTCCTGACTTTC; cdr3_aa: CASSAGSNSPGANVLTF
d_call: TRBD1; v_call: TRBV7-2; clone_size: once; j_call: TRBJ2-7; cdr3_nt: TGTGCCAGCAGCTCAGGTTTCGGGACAGTCCAATACTTC; cdr3_aa: CASSSGFGTVQYF
d_call: NA; v_call: TRBV18; clone_size: NA; j_call: TRBJ2-7; cdr3_nt: TGTGCCAGCTCACCCCAAGGCGGGGCGACCTACGAGCAGTACTTC; cdr3_aa: CASSPQGGATYEQYF
d_call: NA; v_call: TRBV14; clone_size: NA; j_call: TRBJ1-1; cdr3_nt: TGTGCCAGCAGCCTGAAGATGAACACTGAAGCTTTCTTT; cdr3_aa: CASSLKMNTEAFF
d_call: NA; v_call: TRBV7-2; clone_size: NA; j_call: TRBJ2-7; cdr3_nt: TGTGCCAGCAGCTTATACGGCCCCGGGTACGAGCAGTACTTC; cdr3_aa: CASSLYGPGYEQYF
d_call: NA; v_call: TRBV6-2/TRBV6-3; clone_size: NA; j_call: TRBJ1-1; cdr3_nt: TGTGCCAGCAGTTACGTAGGCACTGAAGCTTTCTTT; cdr3_aa: CASSYVGTEAFF
d_call: NA; v_call: TRBV6-2/TRBV6-3; clone_size: NA; j_call: TRBJ2-5; cdr3_nt: TGTGCCAGCAGTTACAGCCAAGAGACCCAGTACTTC; cdr3_aa: CASSYSQETQYF
d_call: NA; v_call: TRBV10-1; clone_size: NA; j_call: TRBJ1-2; cdr3_nt: TGCGCCAGCAGTGACCCTACGGGACCCATTGGCTACACCTTC; cdr3_aa: CASSDPTGPIGYTF
d_call: TRBD1; v_call: TRBV7-3; clone_size: NA; j_call: TRBJ1-1; cdr3_nt: TGTGCCAGCGGGATTCAGGGGGGGACTGAAGCTTTCTTT; cdr3_aa: CASGIQGGTEAFF
d_call: NA; v_call: TRBV6-1; clone_size: NA; j_call: TRBJ1-2; cdr3_nt: TGTGCCAGCAGTGAACAGGGATCCTCCTATGGCTACACCTTC; cdr3_aa: CASSEQGSSYGYTF
d_call: NA; v_call: TRBV6-5; clone_size: NA; j_call: TRBJ1-4; cdr3_nt: TGTGCCAGTGATAGAGGAGGGGAAAAACTGTTTTTT; cdr3_aa: CASDRGGEKLFF
d_call: NA; v_call: TRBV28; clone_size: NA; j_call: TRBJ1-1; cdr3_nt: TGTGCCAGCAGTCCCCAGGACACTGAAGCTTTCTTT; cdr3_aa: CASSPQDTEAFF
d_call: NA; v_call: TRBV6-5; clone_size: NA; j_call: TRBJ2-7; cdr3_nt: TGTGCCAGCAGTCAGGGGAGGGGAACCTACGAGCAGTACTTC; cdr3_aa: CASSQGRGTYEQYF
d_call: TRBD2; v_call: TRBV9; clone_size: NA; j_call: TRBJ2-5; cdr3_nt: TGTGCCAGCAGCCCACTAGCGGGGGGGCGTGAGACCCAGTACTTC; cdr3_aa: CASSPLAGGRETQYF
d_call: NA; v_call: TRBV5-1; clone_size: NA; j_call: TRBJ2-7; cdr3_nt: TGCGCCAGCAGCTTGGGGACAGACTACGAGCAGTACTTC; cdr3_aa: CASSLGTDYEQYF
d_call: NA; v_call: TRBV14; clone_size: NA; j_call: TRBJ1-1; cdr3_nt: TGTGCCAGCAGCCAAGCCGGCGCCGGGGTTATGGCTTTCTTT; cdr3_aa: CASSQAGAGVMAFF
d_call: NA; v_call: TRBV14; clone_size: NA; j_call: TRBJ2-5; cdr3_nt: TGTGCCAGCAGCCGAACAGTCCAAGAGACCCAGTACTTC; cdr3_aa: CASSRTVQETQYF
d_call: TRBD1; v_call: TRBV7-6; clone_size: NA; j_call: TRBJ1-2; cdr3_nt: TGTGCCAGCAGTCAAGGGGCAGGGGGCGAAAGTGGCTACACCTTC; cdr3_aa: CASSQGAGGESGYTF
d_call: NA; v_call: TRBV6-2/TRBV6-3; clone_size: NA; j_call: TRBJ1-1; cdr3_nt: TGTGCCAGCAGCGTCGCGGACGCCCCAATGAACACTGAAGCTTTCTTT; cdr3_aa: CASSVADAPMNTEAFF
d_call: TRBD2; v_call: TRBV6-5; clone_size: NA; j_call: TRBJ2-3; cdr3_nt: TGTGCCAGCAGCCTTAGCGGGACCACAGATACGCAGTATTTT; cdr3_aa: CASSLSGTTDTQYF
d_call: TRBD1; v_call: TRBV5-5; clone_size: NA; j_call: TRBJ2-1; cdr3_nt: TGTGCCAGCAGCTTGCGGGGACAGGGAGGCGACAATGAGCAGTTCTTC; cdr3_aa: CASSLRGQGGDNEQFF
d_call: TRBD2; v_call: TRBV6-1; clone_size: NA; j_call: TRBJ2-7; cdr3_nt: TGTGCCAGCAGTGAATTAAAGGCTAGCGGGGGTTACGAGCAGTACTTC; cdr3_aa: CASSELKASGGYEQYF
d_call: TRBD1; v_call: TRBV4-2; clone_size: once; j_call: TRBJ1-6; cdr3_nt: TGTGCCAGCAGCCAAGCCGACAGGGCCTATAATTCACCCCTCCACTTT; cdr3_aa: CASSQADRAYNSPLHF
d_call: TRBD1; v_call: TRBV28; clone_size: NA; j_call: TRBJ2-7; cdr3_nt: TGTGCCAGCAGTCCCGGGACAGTTCCCTACGAGCAGTACTTC; cdr3_aa: CASSPGTVPYEQYF
d_call: NA; v_call: TRBV12-3/TRBV12-4; clone_size: NA; j_call: TRBJ1-5; cdr3_nt: TGTGCCACGGCGGGGGACGGCAATCAGCCCCAGCATTTT; cdr3_aa: CATAGDGNQPQHF
d_call: TRBD2; v_call: TRBV27; clone_size: NA; j_call: TRBJ2-7; cdr3_nt: TGTGCCAGCAGTTTACAGGGCGGGGGGCGCGAGCAGTACTTC; cdr3_aa: CASSLQGGGREQYF
d_call: TRBD2; v_call: TRBV5-1; clone_size: NA; j_call: TRBJ2-3; cdr3_nt: TGCGCCAGCAGCTTGGCCGGGGAACTAGCGGGAGGGCCGGGCACAGATACGCAGTATTTT; cdr3_aa: CASSLAGELAGGPGTDTQYF
d_call: TRBD1; v_call: TRBV3-1/TRBV3-2; clone_size: NA; j_call: TRBJ1-4; cdr3_nt: TGTGCCAGCAGCCAAGATTATTCGGGACAGCCTAATGAAAAACTGTTTTTT; cdr3_aa: CASSQDYSGQPNEKLFF
d_call: TRBD1; v_call: TRBV5-1; clone_size: NA; j_call: TRBJ2-7; cdr3_nt: TGCGCCAGCAGCCCCCGGGACAGGGGGCTCGAGCAGTACTTC; cdr3_aa: CASSPRDRGLEQYF
d_call: NA; v_call: TRBV9; clone_size: NA; j_call: TRBJ2-1; cdr3_nt: TGTGCCAGCAGCGTGGATGGGGGCGGGGAGCAGTTCTTC; cdr3_aa: CASSVDGGGEQFF
d_call: NA; v_call: TRBV21-1; clone_size: NA; j_call: TRBJ1-2; cdr3_nt: TGTGCCAGCATAATTTCAACAGGCCAAGGCCCTGGCTACACCTTC; cdr3_aa: CASIISTGQGPGYTF
d_call: TRBD1; v_call: TRBV9; clone_size: once; j_call: TRBJ1-1; cdr3_nt: TGTGCCAGCACCAAGAGGGACAGGGGGACTGAAGCTTTCTTT; cdr3_aa: CASTKRDRGTEAFF